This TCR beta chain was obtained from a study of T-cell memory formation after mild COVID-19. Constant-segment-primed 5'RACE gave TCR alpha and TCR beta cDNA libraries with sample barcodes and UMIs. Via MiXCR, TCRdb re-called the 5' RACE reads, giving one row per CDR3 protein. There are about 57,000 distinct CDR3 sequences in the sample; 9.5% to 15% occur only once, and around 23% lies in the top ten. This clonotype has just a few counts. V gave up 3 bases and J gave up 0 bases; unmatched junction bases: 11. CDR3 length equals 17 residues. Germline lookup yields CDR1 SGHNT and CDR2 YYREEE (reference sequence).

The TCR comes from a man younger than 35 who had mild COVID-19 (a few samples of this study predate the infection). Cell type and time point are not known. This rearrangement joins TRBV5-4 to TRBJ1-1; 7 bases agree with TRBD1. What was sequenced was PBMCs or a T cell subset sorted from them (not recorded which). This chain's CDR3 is CASSSTGALFLNTEAFF. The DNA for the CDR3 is TGTGCCAGCAGCTCTACAGGGGCCCTATTTTTGAACACTGAAGCTTTCTTT.